This TCR beta chain was documented in a study of cytomegalovirus exposure and HLA in healthy donors. The PCR contained 60 Vbeta and 13 Jbeta primers. TCRdb's copy holds only in-frame clones and misses some; the assay was immunoSEQ multiplex PCR. Counted here are roughly 120,000 clones, around 80% occurring once; the ten biggest clones make up about 1%. V was trimmed by 2 bases and J by 1 base, leaving 13 bases between them. The CDR3 has 16 amino acids. Germline V gene lookup returns CDR1 SGHDT and CDR2 YYEEEE. This clonotype was sampled from a woman in her thirties in good health and CMV-seronegative. The sequenced sample consisted of PBMCs. V usage is TRBV5-6 and J usage is TRBJ1-5, with D possibly being TRBD1 (5 bases). CDR3: CASSFSGRGSNQPQHF. The CDR3 region has the DNA TGTGCCAGCAGCTTCTCGGGTAGGGGAAGCAATCAGCCCCAGCATTTT.